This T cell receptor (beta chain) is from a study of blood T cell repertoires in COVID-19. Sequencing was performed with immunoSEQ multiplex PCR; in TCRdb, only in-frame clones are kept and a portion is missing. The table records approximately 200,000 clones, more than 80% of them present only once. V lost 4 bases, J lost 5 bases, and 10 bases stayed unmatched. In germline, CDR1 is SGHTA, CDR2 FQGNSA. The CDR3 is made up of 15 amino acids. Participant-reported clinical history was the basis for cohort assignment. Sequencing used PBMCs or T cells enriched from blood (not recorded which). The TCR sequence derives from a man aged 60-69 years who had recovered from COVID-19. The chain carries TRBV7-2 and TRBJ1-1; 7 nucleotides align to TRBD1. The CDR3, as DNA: TGTGCCAGCAGCTCTCCCACAGGGGCGTATACTGAAGCTTTCTTT. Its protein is CASSSPTGAYTEAFF.